A single sample gave rise to the 22 T cell receptor beta chains below, sequenced in a study. Each CDR3 protein is one row after TCRdb ran MiXCR on the 5' RACE reads. The table lists approximately 6,000 distinct CDR3 sequences, 45% to 65% of them singletons. The sample taken for sequencing was naive CD4+ T cells sorted from blood. Subset meaning: naive CD4+ T cells, CD4+CD45RA+CD25-. The source is a female donor with breast cancer.

The V and J genes are TRBV18 and TRBJ1-1; D is unresolved. Looked up from germline, CDR1 is KGHSH and CDR2 is LQKENI. Trimming shortened V by 0 bases and J by 5 bases, and 13 bases separated the two germline ends. This CDR3 region has 15 residues. CDR3 sequence: CASSPPPGKGTEAFF. CDR3 sequence (DNA): TGTGCCAGCTCACCACCCCCCGGAAAAGGGACTGAAGCTTTCTTT.

This clonotype was seen more than once but under ten times. J is TRBJ1-2 and V is TRBV29-1; 9 bases map to TRBD1. Germline trimming cut 2 bases from V and 3 bases from J; bases unmatched to any gene: 7. The CDR3 totals 15 residues. CDR1 is SQVTM, CDR2 ANQGSEA, per germline. The CDR3 DNA sequence: TGCAGCGTTGAACCCCGGGACAGGGTGCACTATGGCTACACCTTC. It encodes CSVEPRDRVHYGYTF. The entire variable domain, with the rest obtained from reference TRBV29-1 and TRBJ1-2, is as follows: SAVISQKPSRDICQRGTSLTIQCQVDSQVTMMFWYRQQPGQSLTLIATANQGSEATYESGFVIDKFPISRPNLTFSTLTVSNMSPEDSSIYLCSVEPRDRVHYGYTFGSGTRLTVV.

The V call is TRBV29-1, the J call TRBJ2-3; maybe TRBD2 (6 bases). The V and J ends lost 4 bases and 4 bases respectively, with 9 bases between them. CDR3 length equals 12 residues. Germline V gene lookup returns CDR1 SQVTM and CDR2 ANQGSEA. CDR3 nucleotide sequence: TGCAGCGTTGGCAGGGACTCAGATACGCAGTATTTT. Amino acid sequence: CSVGRDSDTQYF.

V and J are TRBV20-1 and TRBJ2-7, with TRBD2 as a possible D gene (5 bases). Trimming cost V 1 base and J 3 bases, with 16 bases left between them. This CDR3 has 15 residues. Germline CDR1 reads DFQATT; CDR2 reads SNEGSKA (reference sequence). CDR3 loop: CSARGTGGFHYEQYF. CDR3 DNA sequence: TGCAGTGCTAGAGGTACGGGCGGGTTCCACTACGAGCAGTACTTC.

This clonotype was seen only a few times. The gene calls are TRBV4-3 and TRBJ2-5; tentatively, D is TRBD2 (6 bases). V lost 1 base and J lost 4, with 16 bases in between. Germline V gene lookup returns CDR1 LGHNA and CDR2 YSLEER. The CDR3 has 16 residues. The CDR3 sequence is CASSQGESGEVETQYF. CDR3 DNA sequence: TGCGCCAGCAGCCAAGGTGAATCGGGGGAAGTAGAGACCCAGTACTTC.

V usage is TRBV29-1 and J usage is TRBJ2-7; 7 nucleotides match TRBD1. The CDR3 length is 14 residues. The trim removed 0 bases at V and 0 bases at J, leaving 2 bases unmatched. Germline V gives CDR1 SQVTM, CDR2 ANQGSEA. The CDR3 region has the DNA TGCAGCGTTGAAGAATGGGACAGCTCCTACGAGCAGTACTTC. Amino acid sequence: CSVEEWDSSYEQYF.

The gene calls are TRBV5-8 and TRBJ2-5, with D perhaps TRBD1 (5 bases). The CDR3 totals 14 residues. Germline lookup yields CDR1 SGHTS and CDR2 YDEGEE. Trimming pared 4 bases from V and 1 base from J, leaving 11 bases between. As DNA, the CDR3 is TGTGCCAGCAGCCCCGGACAACTCCAAGAGACCCAGTACTTC. Its translation is CASSPGQLQETQYF.

The J gene is TRBJ1-2, the V gene TRBV20-1, with D possibly matching TRBD1 (5 bases). The CDR3 is 14 amino acids. The germline V gene has CDR1 DFQATT and CDR2 SNEGSKA (reference sequence). Trimming took off 2 bases at V and 1 base at J, with 11 bases between the two ends. CDR3 region: CSARLSGFNYGYTF. CDR3 DNA: TGCAGTGCTAGATTGTCAGGGTTTAACTATGGCTACACCTTC.

This rearrangement joins TRBV7-9 to TRBJ2-2; D is possibly TRBD2 (6 bases). This CDR3 region has 14 residues. Between the trimmed V and J ends, which lost 7 bases and 2 bases, there was a span of 11 bases. Germline loops: CDR1 SEHNR, CDR2 FQNEAQ (reference sequence). The CDR3, as DNA: TGTGCCAGCACCCCCGCGGGAAACACCGGGGAGCTGTTTTTT. Protein: CASTPAGNTGELFF. The full variable domain, with the rest looked up from reference TRBV7-9 and TRBJ2-2, is DTGVSQNPRHKITKRGQNVTFRCDPISEHNRLYWYRQTLGQGPEFLTYFQNEAQLEKSRLLSDRFSAERPKGSFSTLEIQRTEQGDSAMYLCASTPAGNTGELFFGEGSRLTVL.

CDR3 in amino acids: CSAGGGQGSYQPQHF. The CDR3 DNA reads as TGCAGTGCTGGGGGGGGACAGGGTTCGTATCAGCCCCAGCATTTT. The J gene is TRBJ1-5, the V gene TRBV20-1, with TRBD1 matching 9 bases. V lost 5 bases and J lost 5; bases outside the gene matches: 10. The CDR3 sequence is 15 residues long. Per the germline V gene, CDR1 is DFQATT and CDR2 is SNEGSKA (reference sequence).

The V call is TRBV5-1, the J call TRBJ2-3; 7 bases agree with TRBD1. Germline V gene sequence: CDR1 SGHRS, CDR2 YFSETQ. The CDR3 has 14 amino acids. The trim removed 7 bases at V and 1 base at J, leaving 6 bases unmatched. Here the CDR3 reads CASARQGGTDTQYF. As DNA, the CDR3 is TGCGCCAGCGCTCGACAGGGAGGCACAGATACGCAGTATTTT.

This clonotype has more than one count but fewer than ten. The gene calls are TRBV11-3 and TRBJ1-1; D not resolved. CDR3 size: 13 residues. V was shortened by 0 bases and J by 9 bases, with 11 bases between the two germline ends. In germline, CDR1 is SGHNT, CDR2 YENEEA. The CDR3 sequence is CASSLDPGGQAFF. The CDR3 region has the DNA TGTGCCAGCAGCTTAGATCCAGGAGGGCAAGCTTTCTTT.

This clonotype came up a few times. This chain links TRBV7-9 with TRBJ2-3; D is unclear. The germline V and J ends were trimmed by 5 bases and 5 bases, with 14 bases remaining between them. This CDR3 spans 14 amino acids. Germline CDR1 is SEHNR and CDR2 is FQNEAQ (reference sequence). The CDR3 region has the DNA TGTGCCAGCAGCGCGCAGTGGGGTCAAGATACGCAGTATTTT. Residues: CASSAQWGQDTQYF.

The rearrangement uses TRBV18 and TRBJ2-7; possibly TRBD2 for D (6 bases). V lost 4 bases and J lost 2, with 12 bases in between. The length of the CDR3 is 14 residues. Germline CDR1 and CDR2: KGHSH and LQKENI. CDR3 residues: CASSRSGLTYEQYF. Here the CDR3 DNA reads TGTGCCAGCTCACGATCGGGACTGACCTACGAGCAGTACTTC. Full variable domain (rest looked up from reference TRBV18 and TRBJ2-7): NAGVMQNPRHLVRRRGQEARLRCSPMKGHSHVYWYRQLPEEGLKFMVYLQKENIIDESGMPKERFSAEFPKEGPSILRIQQVVRGDSAAYFCASSRSGLTYEQYFGPGTRLTVT.

The CDR3 is CASSSIAGGYQETQYF. As DNA, the CDR3 is TGTGCCAGCAGCTCTATAGCGGGAGGGTACCAAGAGACCCAGTACTTC. The chain carries TRBV11-2 and TRBJ2-5, with 11 bases matching TRBD2. Unmatched junction bases numbered 4, after V lost 4 bases and J lost 0 bases. Germline V CDR1 and CDR2: SGHAT, FQNNGV. The CDR3 is 16 residues long.

This chain links TRBV6-1 with TRBJ2-1; D not certain. The germline V gene has CDR1 MNHNS and CDR2 SASEGT. This CDR3 is built from 12 residues. Between the trimmed V and J ends, which lost 6 bases and 10 bases, there was a span of 13 bases. This chain's CDR3 is CASRTGVAEQFF. The CDR3 DNA reads as TGTGCCAGCAGGACCGGAGTGGCAGAGCAGTTCTTC.

The genes are TRBV10-3 and TRBJ2-7; D not certain. The CDR3 sequence is 13 residues long. V was trimmed by 4 bases and J by 0 bases, leaving 7 bases between them. From germline, CDR1 is ENHRY and CDR2 SYGVKD. The CDR3: CAISVGDSYEQYF. CDR3 bases: TGTGCCATCAGTGTAGGAGACTCCTACGAGCAGTACTTC.

This chain connects TRBV5-1 to TRBJ2-3; 12 nucleotides match TRBD2. Losses at the gene ends were 2 bases for V and 6 bases for J; bases not matched to a gene: 4. Germline V gene lookup returns CDR1 SGHRS and CDR2 YFSETQ. The CDR3 extends over 15 amino acids. CDR3 region: CASSFLAGGSDTQYF. CDR3 sequence (DNA): TGCGCCAGCAGCTTCCTAGCGGGAGGGTCGGATACGCAGTATTTT.

The chain employs TRBV6-1 and TRBJ2-1, with 8 bases that match TRBD1. The V gene's germline CDR1 is MNHNS and CDR2 SASEGT. V gave up 4 bases and J gave up 8 bases; unmatched junction bases: 4. CDR3 size: 13 residues. CDR3 in amino acids: CASSAGGRDEQFF. For the CDR3, the DNA is TGTGCCAGCAGTGCAGGGGGCAGGGATGAGCAGTTCTTC.

The sample holds a few counts of this clonotype. This chain connects TRBV5-6 to TRBJ1-5, with TRBD1 identical over 11 bases. This CDR3 has 14 residues. Unmatched junction bases numbered 3, after V lost 5 bases and J lost 5 bases. The germline gives CDR1 SGHDT, CDR2 YYEEEE. DNA for the CDR3: TGTGCCAGCAGTCGGACAGGGGGCGATCAGCCCCAGCATTTT. Protein: CASSRTGGDQPQHF.

This chain joins TRBV12-3 or TRBV12-4 and TRBJ2-5; 7 bases map to TRBD1. Losses at the gene ends were 6 bases for V and 2 bases for J; bases not matched to a gene: 3. This CDR3 spans 13 amino acids. Here the CDR3 reads CASSLGQQETQYF. CDR3 nucleotide sequence: TGTGCCAGCAGCCTGGGACAGCAAGAGACCCAGTACTTC.

The chain has TRBV7-2 and TRBJ2-5; maybe TRBD2 (5 bases). The CDR3 loop spans 13 amino acids. Trimming cost V 3 bases and J 6 bases, with 11 bases left between them. The V gene's germline CDR1 is SGHTA and CDR2 FQGNSA. The CDR3 nucleotides are TGTGCCAGCAGCTTCTACGGGGATCAGACCCAGTACTTC. Translating it yields CASSFYGDQTQYF.